Sequencing of this T cell receptor (beta chain) was carried out in a study of a mutant IDH1 vaccine in newly diagnosed glioma. Background on the study: Vaccines began 4-6 weeks after radiotherapy alone, or with temozolomide cycles.

Broader study findings: Induction of immune responses by the vaccine occurred in approximately 92% of patients.

The V segment lost 3 bases and the J segment 2 bases; nucleotides outside the gene matches: 9. Germline V gene lookup returns CDR1 LNHDA and CDR2 SQIVND (reference sequence). This CDR3 is built from 17 residues. Profiled with immunoSEQ multiplex PCR; TCRdb holds only in-frame clones, not every one. Of tens of thousands of clones in the sample, roughly 80% were seen once. Turning to this clone: The antigen remains undetermined.

Time point specified: week 11, during vaccination. Each vaccine dose was 300 ug of mutant IDH1 20-mer peptide, with topical imiquimod. Each of the donors came in with new WHO grade 3 or 4 astrocytomas that were IDH1-mutant and ATRX-lost. This clonotype was obtained from a man between 25 and 39 years old with glioma. The chain recombines TRBV19 with TRBJ1-5; 8 positions match TRBD1. Here the sequenced sample was PBMCs, taken from a glioma patient whose treatment included an IDH1 peptide vaccine. The chain's CDR3 is CASSIARTGKGNQPQHF. CDR3 coding DNA: TGTGCCAGTAGTATTGCCCGGACAGGGAAAGGCAATCAGCCCCAGCATTTT.